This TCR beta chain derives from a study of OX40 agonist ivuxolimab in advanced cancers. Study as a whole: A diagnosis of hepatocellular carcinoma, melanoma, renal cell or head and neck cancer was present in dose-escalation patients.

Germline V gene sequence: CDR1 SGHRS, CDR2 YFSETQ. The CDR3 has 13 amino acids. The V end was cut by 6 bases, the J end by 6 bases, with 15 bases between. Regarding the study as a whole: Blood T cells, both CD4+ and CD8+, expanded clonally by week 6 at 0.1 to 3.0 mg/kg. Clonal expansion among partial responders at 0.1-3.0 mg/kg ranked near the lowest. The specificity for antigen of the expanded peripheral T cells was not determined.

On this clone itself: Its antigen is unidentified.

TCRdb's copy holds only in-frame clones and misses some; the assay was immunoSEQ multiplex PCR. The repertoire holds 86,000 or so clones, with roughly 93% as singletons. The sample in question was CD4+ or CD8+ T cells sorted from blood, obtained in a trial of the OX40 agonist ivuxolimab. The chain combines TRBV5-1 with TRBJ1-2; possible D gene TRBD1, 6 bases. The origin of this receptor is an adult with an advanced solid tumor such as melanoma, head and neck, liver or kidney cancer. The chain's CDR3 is CASTWTVGHGYTF. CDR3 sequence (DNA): TGCGCCAGCACCTGGACAGTAGGACATGGCTACACCTTC.